This TCR beta chain appears in the sequencing data of a study of blood T cells in healthy people across ages (dated by TCRdb to the mid-2010s). The study in broad terms: In model experiments, template switching captured roughly one uniquely barcoded TCR beta cDNA molecule for every two T cells. Donors of different ages were randomly distributed across sequencing lanes to avoid experimental bias. Using the same blood draw, the study looked at two additional independent replicas of 1 million unique cDNA reads for two donors, one aged 18 to 30 and the other aged 80 or older. Using deep sequencing normalized with unique cDNA molecular identifiers, the study measured how TCR beta repertoire diversity changes with age. Four age groups were formed from the donors: young (average roughly 16 years), middle-aged (just under 40), aged (roughly 59) and long-lived (around 82).

With regard to this clonotype: What antigen it recognizes has not been identified. One end of the junction is discordant with germline, which a read error may explain.

As encoded in the germline V gene, CDR1 is SGHTA while CDR2 is FQGNSA. The CDR3, cysteine through phenylalanine, is 15 amino acids long. Just the 45-base CDR3 DNA is kept, in frame starting at base 1. The roughly 37 donors, aged about 6 to 100 years, were systemically healthy Caucasian individuals from Russia. Around 10 milliliters of peripheral blood were collected from each donor into EDTA-treated Vacutainer tubes. Ficoll-Paque density-gradient centrifugation was used to isolate PBMCs, with at least 7 million obtained per sample. Total RNA, at least 5 micrograms per sample, was extracted from PBMCs with Trizol reagent. Naive CD45RAhigh/CD27high T cell percentages were measured by flow cytometry on a PBMC aliquot from every donor. Libraries were prepared through 5' RACE. The listed sequencing device is Illumina HiSeq 2500. A second roughly 7 to 12 cycle PCR used a sample-barcoded 5' primer and a J-beta primer mix. A unique molecular identifier was introduced onto each TCR beta cDNA molecule by a template-switch 5' adaptor carrying 12 random nucleotides. At least 2.5 million CDR3-containing paired-end reads were obtained from each sample. All of the RNA was converted into first-strand cDNA using the Mint cDNA synthesis kit, with a TRBC-specific oligonucleotide serving as the primer. Following uracil-DNA glycosylase treatment, all cDNA underwent a first 18-cycle PCR with the universal primers M1SS and BC2_uni_R. The source study handled its data this way. Normalization of each sample was performed by random selection of 1 million high-quality reads, each carrying a distinct molecular identifier. Instead of being binned into consensus sequences, reads that shared molecular identifiers were thrown out. CDR3 identification, clonotype clustering and error correction used MiTCR with a Q25 quality threshold and the strictest error-elimination algorithm. A nonparametric unseen species model with Euler transformation was used to estimate lower-bound total TCR beta diversity. The raw public reads went through TCRdb reprocessing: fastp at Q25, MiXCR clone calling, in-frame beta chains kept. Each CDR3 protein appears once, grouped with its most common genes and DNA. These V and J calls rely on TCRdb rather than the paper's analysis. The sample contains about 680,000 distinct CDR3 sequences, around 45% of them found a single time. 30% to 35% of the sample lies in the top ten.

Broader findings and caveats from the paper: Donor CMV infection status was unknown, potentially confounding age-related changes in expanded clonotypes. As age increased, observed TCR beta diversity per million T cells dropped in a roughly linear way, and a significant reduction was already evident by age 40. Because profiling used bulk unsorted PBMCs, naive and antigen-experienced compartments could not be compared conclusively. Estimates of total diversity based on one million sequenced T cells were regarded as lower bounds and as underestimates. The percentage of naive T cells measured by flow cytometry correlated strongly with observed TCR beta diversity. Compared with the aged group, more naive CD4+ T cells, fewer expanded clones and increased TCR diversity were shown by the long-lived group, suggesting age selection.

The source is a woman aged 60-70 years in good health. The chain was built from TRBV7-2 and TRBJ2-7; 12 nucleotides in the junction match TRBD2. The source material was blood. CDR3 region: CDSSQTSGSGYEQYF. In nucleotide form, the sequence is TGTGACAGCAGTCAGACTAGCGGGAGTGGGTACGAGCAGTACTTC.